A single sample gave rise to the 8 T cell receptor beta chains below, sequenced in a study of T cells in Graves' hyperthyroidism and ophthalmopathy. The source material, RNA transcripts, was used to amplify TCR beta CDR3 regions. Primed by the HTBI set, a first-round RT-PCR was run on the TCR CDR3. MiXCR, applied by TCRdb to the multiplex PCR reads, yields one record per CDR3 protein. The data contain approximately 710,000 distinct CDR3 sequences, 15% to 20% of them singletons. The sequenced sample was blood. The receptors here all came from a man in his fifties or sixties with Graves' hyperthyroidism.

The V call is TRBV2, the J call TRBJ2-5; TRBD1 aligns across 10 bases. Germline loops: CDR1 SNHLY, CDR2 FYNNEI. This CDR3 has 16 amino acids. V lost 10 bases, J lost 5 bases, and 16 bases stayed unmatched. The CDR3 nucleotides read TGTGCCATCTCACCCGGGACAGGGGTTTCAGAGGAGACCCAGTACTTC. It codes for CAISPGTGVSEETQYF.

Ten or more counts support this clonotype. CDR3 region: CSVETSGSVEGRYYEQYF. CDR3 sequence (DNA): TGCAGCGTTGAGACTAGCGGGTCCGTCGAGGGCAGATACTACGAGCAGTACTTC. The chain has TRBV29-1 and TRBJ2-7; 10 bases line up with TRBD2. The germline V gene has CDR1 SQVTM and CDR2 ANQGSEA. The CDR3 runs to 18 residues. V dropped 3 bases and J dropped 3; count of bases not matched to a gene: 17.

This clonotype occurred a few times. The chain combines TRBV7-3 with TRBJ2-3; D is tentatively TRBD1 or TRBD2 (5 bases each). V lost 3 bases and J 4 bases, leaving 20 bases between the germline ends. Germline V lookup: CDR1 SGHTA, CDR2 FQGTGA. The CDR3 loop spans 17 amino acids. CDR3: CASSFRPGAMGPDTQYF. The CDR3, as DNA: TGTGCCAGCAGCTTTCGGCCCGGGGCTATGGGGCCAGATACGCAGTATTTT.

Only a few counts were recorded for this clonotype. The chain couples TRBV20-1 to TRBJ2-7, with 9 bases aligning to TRBD2. The germline V gene has CDR1 DFQATT and CDR2 SNEGSKA (reference sequence). The CDR3 spans 15 residues. Trimming took 0 bases from V and 4 from J; bases not matched to a gene: 7. The CDR3 region is CSARDLREGFYEQYF. The DNA for the CDR3 is TGCAGTGCTAGAGATTTGCGGGAGGGTTTTTACGAGCAGTACTTC.

This clonotype was seen many times. The chain joins TRBV28 to TRBJ2-7; D is undetermined. The CDR3 loop spans 11 amino acids. In germline, CDR1 is MDHEN, CDR2 SYDVKM. The V end lost 2 bases, the J end lost 5 bases, and 4 bases lay between the germline ends. In DNA, the CDR3 is TGTGCCAGCAGTTTAACGCACGAGCAGTACTTC. This sequence encodes CASSLTHEQYF. Filled out from reference TRBV28 and TRBJ2-7, the complete variable domain reads DVKVTQSSRYLVKRTGEKVFLECVQDMDHENMFWYRQDPGLGLRLIYFSYDVKMKEKGDIPEGYSVSREKKERFSLILESASTNQTSMYLCASSLTHEQYFGPGTRLTVT.

This clonotype was observed a few times. The chain joins TRBV6-1 to TRBJ1-5, with a weak D call TRBD1 (5 bases). The V gene lost 6 bases and the J gene lost 3 bases, with 12 bases spanning the gap. In germline, CDR1 is MNHNS, CDR2 SASEGT. CDR3 length: 14 amino acids. The CDR3 sequence: CASSPARDNQPQHF. DNA of the CDR3: TGTGCCAGCAGCCCCGCCAGGGACAATCAGCCCCAGCATTTT.

This clonotype was seen a few times. One base away lies a much larger clone, so this may be a sequencing read error. This chain connects TRBV28 to TRBJ2-7; a possible D gene is TRBD2 (5 bases). The CDR3 covers 14 residues. Germline-derived CDR1 and CDR2 are MDHEN and SYDVKM. V was cut by 2 bases and J by 6 bases, with 14 bases left in between. The DNA of the CDR3 is TGTGCCAGCAGTTTACCGCGTCTCCGGGGCGAGCAGTACTTC. Translating it yields CASSLPRLRGEQYF.

This clonotype was observed a few times. The chain joins TRBV20-1 to TRBJ1-1, with D perhaps TRBD1 (6 bases). There are 12 residues in the CDR3. V was cut by 4 bases and J by 7 bases, with 13 bases left in between. CDR1 DFQATT and CDR2 SNEGSKA come from the germline V gene (reference sequence). CDR3 DNA sequence: TGCAGTGCTAACCGAATACAGGGTGAAGCTTTCTTT. Its protein product is CSANRIQGEAFF.